This is a list of T cell receptor beta chains from one sample in a study of T cells after yellow fever vaccination. TCRdb passed the 5' RACE reads through MiXCR, listing each CDR3 protein once. The sample lists 200,000 to 300,000 distinct CDR3 sequences, over 6.5% seen once, with 0.85% to 1.2% in the top ten. Specimen: CD4+ T cells sorted from PBMCs, collected on the day of the yellow fever booster vaccination. These receptor sequences come from a man aged 30 to 45 who received the YFV17D yellow fever vaccine. Both conserved end residues are part of each CDR3. Fields, in order: clone size, J gene, V gene, D gene, CDR3 protein, CDR3 DNA. D genes are given only for firm matches. The size of a clone is reported for some rows only, either as once, few or many, or as a class for expanded clones.

clone_size: NA
j_call: TRBJ2-1
v_call: TRBV20-1
d_call: NA
cdr3_aa: CSATPRRISYNEQFF
cdr3_nt: TGCAGTGCTACCCCCCGGAGGATCTCCTACAATGAGCAGTTCTTC

clone_size: few
j_call: TRBJ2-7
v_call: TRBV7-2
d_call: NA
cdr3_aa: CASSPRSGSYEQYF
cdr3_nt: TGTGCCAGCAGCCCCAGATCGGGCAGTTACGAGCAGTACTTC

clone_size: many
j_call: TRBJ2-3
v_call: TRBV5-1
d_call: TRBD2
cdr3_aa: CASSLEGTSGRSDTQYF
cdr3_nt: TGCGCCAGCAGCTTGGAGGGGACTAGCGGGAGGTCAGATACGCAGTATTTT

clone_size: few
j_call: TRBJ2-7
v_call: TRBV3-1
d_call: TRBD2
cdr3_aa: CASSQLGRESYEQYF
cdr3_nt: TGTGCCAGCAGCCAACTCGGGCGGGAGTCCTACGAGCAGTACTTC

clone_size: many
j_call: TRBJ2-5
v_call: TRBV24-1
d_call: NA
cdr3_aa: CATSHDGREETQYF
cdr3_nt: TGTGCCACCAGCCACGATGGGCGGGAAGAGACCCAGTACTTC

clone_size: few
j_call: TRBJ1-3
v_call: TRBV6-5
d_call: NA
cdr3_aa: CASTKTRNTIYF
cdr3_nt: TGTGCCAGCACTAAGACACGAAACACCATATATTTT

clone_size: many
j_call: TRBJ2-2
v_call: TRBV28
d_call: NA
cdr3_aa: CASSFFTGELFF
cdr3_nt: TGTGCCAGCAGTTTCTTCACCGGGGAGCTGTTTTTT

clone_size: NA
j_call: TRBJ1-5
v_call: TRBV4-3
d_call: NA
cdr3_aa: CASSQEPWGNQPQHF
cdr3_nt: TGCGCCAGCAGCCAAGAACCTTGGGGGAATCAGCCCCAGCATTTT

clone_size: many
j_call: TRBJ2-1
v_call: TRBV9
d_call: NA
cdr3_aa: CASSVSSEVYNEQFF
cdr3_nt: TGTGCCAGCAGCGTAAGTAGCGAGGTATACAATGAGCAGTTCTTC

clone_size: NA
j_call: TRBJ2-3
v_call: TRBV7-2
d_call: TRBD2
cdr3_aa: CASSPSRLAADTQYF
cdr3_nt: TGTGCCAGCAGCCCCTCCAGGCTAGCGGCAGATACGCAGTATTTT

clone_size: many
j_call: TRBJ2-7
v_call: TRBV28
d_call: TRBD2
cdr3_aa: CASSLPGLAGDEQYF
cdr3_nt: TGTGCCAGCAGTTTACCGGGACTAGCGGGTGACGAGCAGTACTTC

clone_size: NA
j_call: TRBJ2-3
v_call: TRBV15
d_call: NA
cdr3_aa: CATSRVGGTGWSTDTQYF
cdr3_nt: TGTGCCACCAGCAGAGTGGGGGGAACAGGGTGGTCCACAGATACGCAGTATTTT

clone_size: once
j_call: TRBJ1-1
v_call: TRBV2
d_call: NA
cdr3_aa: CASTIMNTEAFF
cdr3_nt: TGTGCCAGCACCATAATGAACACTGAAGCTTTCTTT

clone_size: NA
j_call: TRBJ1-5
v_call: TRBV5-1
d_call: NA
cdr3_aa: CASSLGAGDQPQHF
cdr3_nt: TGCGCCAGCAGCTTGGGCGCAGGGGATCAGCCCCAGCATTTT

clone_size: NA
j_call: TRBJ2-1
v_call: TRBV5-1
d_call: TRBD2
cdr3_aa: CASERAGVYNEQFF
cdr3_nt: TGCGCCAGCGAGAGAGCGGGAGTGTACAATGAGCAGTTCTTC

clone_size: many
j_call: TRBJ2-3
v_call: TRBV20-1
d_call: TRBD2
cdr3_aa: CSAAGTSGTDTQYF
cdr3_nt: TGCAGTGCTGCCGGGACTAGCGGCACAGATACGCAGTATTTT

clone_size: many
j_call: TRBJ1-1
v_call: TRBV18
d_call: NA
cdr3_aa: CASSLRTGLDTEAFF
cdr3_nt: TGTGCCAGCTCCCTTCGAACAGGGCTGGACACTGAAGCTTTCTTT

clone_size: many
j_call: TRBJ2-2
v_call: TRBV20-1
d_call: NA
cdr3_aa: CSADRREGRGELFF
cdr3_nt: TGCAGTGCTGACCGGCGTGAGGGGCGGGGGGAGCTGTTTTTT

clone_size: NA
j_call: TRBJ1-3
v_call: TRBV20-1
d_call: NA
cdr3_aa: CSARALGLNSGNTIYF
cdr3_nt: TGCAGTGCTAGAGCCCTGGGACTGAACTCTGGAAACACCATATATTTT

clone_size: many
j_call: TRBJ2-7
v_call: TRBV19
d_call: TRBD2
cdr3_aa: CASSLASGTYEQYF
cdr3_nt: TGTGCCAGTAGTCTGGCTAGCGGAACCTACGAGCAGTACTTC

clone_size: NA
j_call: TRBJ2-3
v_call: TRBV11-2
d_call: NA
cdr3_aa: CASSLRVYGGSTDTQYF
cdr3_nt: TGTGCCAGCAGCTTAAGGGTGTACGGAGGGAGCACAGATACGCAGTATTTT

clone_size: many
j_call: TRBJ2-1
v_call: TRBV6-1
d_call: NA
cdr3_aa: CASSQPGSHNEQFF
cdr3_nt: TGTGCCAGCAGTCAGCCGGGATCACACAATGAGCAGTTCTTC

clone_size: many
j_call: TRBJ2-4
v_call: TRBV23-1
d_call: NA
cdr3_aa: CASSLPRCSSKNIQYF
cdr3_nt: TGCGCCAGCAGTCTTCCTCGATGTTCTTCCAAAAACATTCAGTACTTC

clone_size: NA
j_call: TRBJ1-3
v_call: TRBV5-1
d_call: NA
cdr3_aa: CASRLGEGNTTYF
cdr3_nt: TGCGCCAGCCGCCTCGGGGAGGGAAACACCACATATTTT

clone_size: many
j_call: TRBJ2-1
v_call: TRBV28
d_call: NA
cdr3_aa: CASSLGGASYNEQFF
cdr3_nt: TGTGCCAGCAGTTTGGGGGGAGCATCCTACAATGAGCAGTTCTTC

clone_size: few
j_call: TRBJ2-2
v_call: TRBV11-2
d_call: NA
cdr3_aa: CASSSSDRMDTGELFF
cdr3_nt: TGTGCCAGCAGCTCATCCGACAGAATGGACACCGGGGAGCTGTTTTTT

clone_size: many
j_call: TRBJ2-7
v_call: TRBV7-2
d_call: TRBD1
cdr3_aa: CASARGLEVYEQYF
cdr3_nt: TGTGCCAGCGCAAGGGGGCTAGAAGTCTACGAGCAGTACTTC

clone_size: many
j_call: TRBJ2-7
v_call: TRBV5-6
d_call: NA
cdr3_aa: CASSLGGTLGEQYF
cdr3_nt: TGTGCCAGCAGCTTGGGTGGGACCCTCGGCGAGCAGTACTTC

clone_size: few
j_call: TRBJ2-5
v_call: TRBV6-2/TRBV6-3
d_call: TRBD2
cdr3_aa: CASSYSKTSGQETQYF
cdr3_nt: TGTGCCAGCAGTTACTCGAAAACTAGCGGACAAGAGACCCAGTACTTC

clone_size: many
j_call: TRBJ2-5
v_call: TRBV5-1
d_call: TRBD2
cdr3_aa: CASSLASLAGEGRTQYF
cdr3_nt: TGCGCCAGCAGCTTGGCTTCGCTAGCGGGAGAAGGGAGAACCCAGTACTTC

clone_size: few
j_call: TRBJ2-6
v_call: TRBV6-2/TRBV6-3
d_call: NA
cdr3_aa: CASSSPRSGANVLTF
cdr3_nt: TGTGCCAGCAGTTCACCGCGTTCTGGGGCCAACGTCCTGACTTTC

clone_size: few
j_call: TRBJ2-3
v_call: TRBV20-1
d_call: TRBD2
cdr3_aa: CCARDFATSEIADTQYF
cdr3_nt: TGCTGTGCTAGAGATTTTGCGACTAGCGAGATTGCCGATACGCAGTATTTT

clone_size: NA
j_call: TRBJ2-1
v_call: TRBV20-1
d_call: TRBD2
cdr3_aa: CSARDVRLAGNNEQFF
cdr3_nt: TGCAGTGCTAGAGATGTTCGGCTAGCGGGGAACAATGAGCAGTTCTTC

clone_size: few
j_call: TRBJ1-2
v_call: TRBV5-1
d_call: NA
cdr3_aa: CASSTQDTYGYTF
cdr3_nt: TGCGCCAGCAGCACCCAAGACACCTATGGCTACACCTTC

clone_size: NA
j_call: TRBJ1-4
v_call: TRBV7-9
d_call: NA
cdr3_aa: CASSPRAQGKQAGEKLFF
cdr3_nt: TGTGCCAGCAGCCCCCGAGCACAGGGAAAGCAAGCGGGTGAAAAACTGTTTTTT

clone_size: few
j_call: TRBJ2-7
v_call: TRBV9
d_call: NA
cdr3_aa: CASSVDVSASGQYF
cdr3_nt: TGTGCCAGCAGCGTAGACGTCTCGGCAAGCGGGCAGTACTTC

clone_size: few
j_call: TRBJ2-7
v_call: TRBV7-2
d_call: NA
cdr3_aa: CASSLSPGREQYF
cdr3_nt: TGTGCCAGCAGCTTATCCCCGGGGCGGGAGCAGTACTTC

clone_size: NA
j_call: TRBJ1-2
v_call: TRBV2
d_call: NA
cdr3_aa: CASSEAAESNYGYTF
cdr3_nt: TGTGCCAGCAGTGAAGCGGCAGAATCTAACTATGGCTACACCTTC

clone_size: many
j_call: TRBJ2-1
v_call: TRBV10-3
d_call: NA
cdr3_aa: CAISRDSGSYNEQFF
cdr3_nt: TGTGCCATCAGCCGGGACTCCGGCTCCTACAATGAGCAGTTCTTC

clone_size: few
j_call: TRBJ1-1
v_call: TRBV7-8
d_call: NA
cdr3_aa: CASSTRVGRITEAFF
cdr3_nt: TGTGCCAGCAGCACTCGTGTAGGGAGGATTACTGAAGCTTTCTTT

clone_size: many
j_call: TRBJ2-3
v_call: TRBV7-2
d_call: TRBD1
cdr3_aa: CASSFPGTGGTDTQYF
cdr3_nt: TGTGCCAGCAGCTTCCCCGGGACAGGGGGCACAGATACGCAGTATTTT

clone_size: many
j_call: TRBJ2-3
v_call: TRBV20-1
d_call: NA
cdr3_aa: CSARRGSADTQYF
cdr3_nt: TGCAGTGCCCGCCGTGGTTCTGCAGATACGCAGTATTTT